This passage covers 20 T cell receptor beta chains from one sample sequenced in a study of blood T cell repertoires in COVID-19. The method was immunoSEQ multiplex PCR; TCRdb's version includes in-frame clones alone and lacks a portion of them. The sample lists over 85,000 clones, roughly 77% occurring once. The sample comprised peripheral blood. The receptors stem from a human donor in a cohort sampled during active COVID-19.

This chain uses TRBV23-1 with TRBJ2-1, with TRBD2 matching 15 bases. TRBV23-1 is placed among ORFs of uncertain function. The V segment lost 5 bases and the J segment 1 base; nucleotides outside the gene matches: 12. The CDR3 length is 20 residues. The CDR3 DNA follows: TGCGCCAGCAGTAACAACTCCGGACTAGCGGGAGGGCCTTCCTACAATGAGCAGTTCTTC. Its protein product is CASSNNSGLAGGPSYNEQFF.

The chain employs TRBV14 and TRBJ2-5, with D possibly matching TRBD2 (5 bases). The CDR3 runs 15 residues. The germline V gene encodes CDR1 SGHDN and CDR2 FVKESK. Trimming pared 2 bases from V and 1 base from J, leaving 11 bases between. The CDR3 protein is CASSQYRLAQETQYF. CDR3 bases: TGTGCCAGCAGCCAATATCGGCTAGCCCAAGAGACCCAGTACTTC.

The CDR3, as DNA: TGCAGTATCGAGGGATACAATGAGCAGTTCTTC. This encodes CSIEGYNEQFF. J is TRBJ2-1 and V is TRBV20-1; D perhaps matches TRBD2 (5 bases). The germline V and J ends were trimmed by 8 bases and 4 bases, with 9 bases remaining between them. The CDR3 extends over 11 amino acids. Germline lookup yields CDR1 DFQATT and CDR2 SNEGSKA (reference sequence).

The table lists this clone with a count of one. The chain links TRBV6-5 to TRBJ2-2; D is uncertain. Germline assignment: CDR1 MNHEY and CDR2 SVGAGI. V lost 2 bases to trimming and J lost 2 bases, with 9 bases between them. The CDR3 length is 15 residues. CDR3 in amino acids: CASSYTHSNTGELFF. Here the CDR3 DNA reads TGTGCCAGCAGTTACACACACAGCAACACCGGGGAGCTGTTTTTT.

The table lists this clone with a count of one. This chain links TRBV19 with TRBJ2-1, with 14 bases that match TRBD2. Trimming took 0 bases from V and 4 from J; bases not matched to a gene: 5. The CDR3 is made up of 18 amino acids. Per germline, CDR1 LNHDA and CDR2 SQIVND (reference sequence). Here the CDR3 DNA reads TGTGCCAGTAGTATAGATCCCCGACTAGCGGGAGGGTACAATGAGCAGTTCTTC. Translating it yields CASSIDPRLAGGYNEQFF.

The V gene is TRBV5-4, the J gene TRBJ1-2, with 7 bases that match TRBD1. Germline-derived CDR1 and CDR2 are SGHNT and YYREEE (reference sequence). The V gene end was trimmed by 4 bases and the J gene end by 4 bases; junction bases not matched to a gene: 4. The CDR3 extends over 13 amino acids. The CDR3 loop is CASSPGDSYGYTF. The CDR3, as DNA: TGTGCCAGCAGCCCCGGGGACAGCTATGGCTACACCTTC.

The chain uses TRBV19 and TRBJ2-2; 14 bases align to TRBD2. CDR1 is LNHDA, CDR2 SQIVND, per germline (reference sequence). The CDR3 loop spans 19 amino acids. V lost 7 bases to trimming and J lost 4 bases; unmatched junction nucleotides: 14. The CDR3, as DNA: TGTGCCAGTACCGACCCGGGACTAGCGGGAGCCCTCGGCACCGGGGAGCTGTTTTTT. It translates to CASTDPGLAGALGTGELFF.

The chain recombines TRBV11-2 with TRBJ2-7; D might be TRBD2 (5 bases). The CDR3 sequence is 15 residues long. The V and J ends lost 4 bases and 3 bases respectively, with 16 bases between them. Germline CDR1 is SGHAT and CDR2 is FQNNGV. The CDR3 region has the DNA TGTGCCAGCAGCTCCCCCGGACTGGTGTTCTACGAGCAGTACTTC. It yields the protein CASSSPGLVFYEQYF. Complete variable domain (other parts from reference TRBV11-2 and TRBJ2-7): EAGVAQSPRYKIIEKRQSVAFWCNPISGHATLYWYQQILGQGPKLLIQFQNNGVVDDSQLPKDRFSAERLKGVDSTLKIQPAKLEDSAVYLCASSSPGLVFYEQYFGPGTRLTVT.

The chain links TRBV9 to TRBJ2-7; 7 bases agree with TRBD2. This CDR3 region has 17 residues. Germline V gives CDR1 SGDLS, CDR2 YYNGEE. Trimming cost V 0 bases and J 2 bases; bases outside gene matches: 11. The CDR3 nucleotides are TGTGCCAGCAGCGTAGCTACCGGAGCGGGAACCCCCTACGAGCAGTACTTC. This encodes CASSVATGAGTPYEQYF.

The chain employs TRBV7-9 and TRBJ2-1; the match to TRBD2 covers 13 bases. Germline CDR1 is SEHNR and CDR2 is FQNEAQ (reference sequence). Trimming took 7 bases from V and 5 from J; bases not matched to a gene: 2. The CDR3 has 14 residues. The CDR3 DNA reads TGTGCCAGCACCGGACTAGCGGGAGACAATGAGCAGTTCTTC. Amino acids: CASTGLAGDNEQFF.

The genes are TRBV2 and TRBJ1-1; D is uncertain. The CDR3 loop spans 12 amino acids. Trimming stripped 6 bases from V and 5 bases from J, with 10 bases between. Germline values: CDR1 SNHLY, CDR2 FYNNEI. The CDR3 region is CASRSQETEAFF. The CDR3, as DNA: TGTGCCAGCAGATCGCAGGAAACTGAAGCTTTCTTT.

This chain joins TRBV27 and TRBJ2-7, with a weak D call TRBD1 (6 bases). The germline CDR1 and CDR2 sequences are MNHEY and SMNVEV (reference sequence). This CDR3 contains 16 residues. Trimming shortened V by 2 bases and J by 2 bases, and 16 bases separated the two germline ends. The CDR3, as DNA: TGTGCCAGCAGTTTAACGCGACCAGGGGCCCCCTACGAGCAGTACTTC. This gives the protein CASSLTRPGAPYEQYF.

The chain has TRBV5-4 and TRBJ2-3; no clear D gene. Trimming took off 1 base at V and 4 bases at J, with 10 bases between the two ends. CDR3 length: 14 residues. Germline values: CDR1 SGHNT, CDR2 YYREEE (reference sequence). The CDR3 region is CASSLTGFADTQYF. As DNA, the CDR3 is TGTGCCAGCAGCTTGACGGGTTTCGCAGATACGCAGTATTTT.

V gene TRBV3-1 (or the pseudogene TRBV3-2) combines with J gene TRBJ2-3; TRBD1 might be the D (6 bases). Germline V gives CDR1 LGHDT, CDR2 YNNKEL (reference sequence). The CDR3 consists of 19 residues. V lost 6 bases, J lost 4 bases, and 29 bases lay in between. This CDR3 reads CASSPWDTGDLAGADTQYF. In nucleotides, the CDR3 is TGTGCCAGCAGTCCCTGGGACACCGGGGACCTCGCGGGTGCAGATACGCAGTATTTT.

This clone was recorded a few times. The chain is built from TRBV5-6 and TRBJ1-4, with a possible D match to TRBD1 (5 bases). The CDR3 runs 15 residues. CDR1 and CDR2 (germline): SGHDT, YYEEEE. Deletions cut 4 bases from V and 7 bases from J, with 17 bases between. CDR3 sequence (DNA): TGTGCCAGCAGCAACGTCAGGGCTTTTGGTGAAAAACTGTTTTTT. Its protein is CASSNVRAFGEKLFF.

The chain uses TRBV3-1 (or the pseudogene TRBV3-2) and TRBJ2-1; TRBD2 might be the D (5 bases). The ends were cut back, 1 base at V and 4 bases at J, with 17 bases in the middle. Germline V gives CDR1 LGHDT, CDR2 YNNKEL (reference sequence). CDR3 length: 17 amino acids. The CDR3 coding sequence is TGTGCCAGCAGCCAAGCATGTGGGTGGGAGAGGTACAATGAGCAGTTCTTC. This sequence encodes CASSQACGWERYNEQFF.

The chain is built from TRBV9 and TRBJ2-1; 10 bases align to TRBD2. In germline, CDR1 is SGDLS, CDR2 YYNGEE. Trimming cost V 0 bases and J 10 bases; bases outside gene matches: 7. CDR3 length: 15 residues. For the CDR3, the DNA is TGTGCCAGCAGCGTAGACCTAGCGGGAGCCCGGGAGCAGTTCTTC. It is translated as CASSVDLAGAREQFF.

The chain carries TRBV5-1 and TRBJ2-1; the match to TRBD2 covers 7 bases. The CDR3 spans 14 residues. Germline V gene data show CDR1 as SGHRS and CDR2 as YFSETQ. V dropped 4 bases and J dropped 9; count of bases not matched to a gene: 10. Here the CDR3 DNA reads TGCGCCAGCAGCCTCGGCGCGGGAGACAGTGAGCAGTTCTTC. It encodes CASSLGAGDSEQFF.

The DNA for the CDR3 is TGTGCCAGCAGTCCAAACTATGGCTACACCTTC. Amino acid sequence: CASSPNYGYTF. The chain is built from TRBV28 and TRBJ1-2, with D unclear. This CDR3 region has 11 residues. CDR1 is MDHEN and CDR2 is SYDVKM in the germline V gene. V was clipped by 5 bases and J by 2 bases, with 3 bases between them.

The chain carries TRBV5-5 and TRBJ2-7, with 7 bases aligning to TRBD1. Germline assignment: CDR1 SGHKS and CDR2 YYEKEE (reference sequence). This CDR3 comprises 16 residues. With V trimmed by 4 bases and J by 6 bases, 16 bases remained unmatched. The CDR3 loop is CASSPRWNRGSSEQYF. The DNA for the CDR3 is TGTGCCAGCAGCCCACGGTGGAACAGGGGATCGTCCGAGCAGTACTTC.